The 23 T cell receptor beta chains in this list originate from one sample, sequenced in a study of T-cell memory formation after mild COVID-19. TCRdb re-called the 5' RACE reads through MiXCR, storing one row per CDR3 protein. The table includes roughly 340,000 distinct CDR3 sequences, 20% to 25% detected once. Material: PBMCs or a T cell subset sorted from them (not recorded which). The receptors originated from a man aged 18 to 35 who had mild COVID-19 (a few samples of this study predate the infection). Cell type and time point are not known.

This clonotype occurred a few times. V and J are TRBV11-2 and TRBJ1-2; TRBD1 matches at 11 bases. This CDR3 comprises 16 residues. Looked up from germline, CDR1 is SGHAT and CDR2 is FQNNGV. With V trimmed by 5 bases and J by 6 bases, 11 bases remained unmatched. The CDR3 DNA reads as TGTGCCAGCAGCCCCCCGAGGGGACAGGGGGGTCATGGCTACACCTTC. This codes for CASSPPRGQGGHGYTF.

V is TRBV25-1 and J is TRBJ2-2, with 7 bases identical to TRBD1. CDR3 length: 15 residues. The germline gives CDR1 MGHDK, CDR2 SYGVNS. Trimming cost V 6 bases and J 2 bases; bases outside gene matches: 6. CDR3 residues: CASSSGTDNTGELFF. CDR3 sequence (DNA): TGTGCCAGCAGCTCCGGGACAGATAACACCGGGGAGCTGTTTTTT.

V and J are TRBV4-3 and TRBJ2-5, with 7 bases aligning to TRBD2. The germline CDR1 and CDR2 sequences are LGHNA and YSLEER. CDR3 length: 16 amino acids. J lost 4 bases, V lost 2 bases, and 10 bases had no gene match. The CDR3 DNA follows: TGCGCCAGCAGCCAAACCCTTCGGGGGGTGGGAGAGACCCAGTACTTC. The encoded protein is CASSQTLRGVGETQYF.

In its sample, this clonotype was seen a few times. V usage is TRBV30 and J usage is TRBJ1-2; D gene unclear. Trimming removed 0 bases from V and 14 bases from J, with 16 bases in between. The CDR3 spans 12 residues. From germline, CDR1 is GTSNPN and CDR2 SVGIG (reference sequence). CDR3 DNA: TGTGCCTGGAGTGTAGGCGGGGAAGTTCGGACCTTC. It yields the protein CAWSVGGEVRTF.

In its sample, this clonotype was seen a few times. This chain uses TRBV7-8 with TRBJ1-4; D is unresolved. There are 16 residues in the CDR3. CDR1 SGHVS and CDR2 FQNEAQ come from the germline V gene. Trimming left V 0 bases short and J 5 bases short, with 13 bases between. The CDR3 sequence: CASSLARRTGNEKLFF. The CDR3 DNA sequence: TGTGCCAGCAGCTTAGCGCGTAGGACGGGGAATGAAAAACTGTTTTTT.

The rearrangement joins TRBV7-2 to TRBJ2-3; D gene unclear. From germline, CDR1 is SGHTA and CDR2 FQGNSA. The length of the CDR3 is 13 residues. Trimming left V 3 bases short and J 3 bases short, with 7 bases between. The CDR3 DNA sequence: TGTGCCAGCAGCTTCGCCAGTACAGATACGCAGTATTTT. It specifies CASSFASTDTQYF.

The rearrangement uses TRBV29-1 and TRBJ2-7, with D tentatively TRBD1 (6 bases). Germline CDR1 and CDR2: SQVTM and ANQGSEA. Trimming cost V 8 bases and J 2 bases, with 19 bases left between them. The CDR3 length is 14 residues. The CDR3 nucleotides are TGCAGCCCTCCCCCCACCAGGGGTCCCTACGAGCAGTACGTC. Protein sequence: CSPPPTRGPYEQYV.

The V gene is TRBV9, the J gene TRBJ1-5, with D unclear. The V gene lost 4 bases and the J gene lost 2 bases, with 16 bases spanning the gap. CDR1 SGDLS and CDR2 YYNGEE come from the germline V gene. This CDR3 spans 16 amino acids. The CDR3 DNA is TGTGCCAGCAGCATCCACCGGGGTAATGGCAATCAGCCCCAGCATTTT. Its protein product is CASSIHRGNGNQPQHF.

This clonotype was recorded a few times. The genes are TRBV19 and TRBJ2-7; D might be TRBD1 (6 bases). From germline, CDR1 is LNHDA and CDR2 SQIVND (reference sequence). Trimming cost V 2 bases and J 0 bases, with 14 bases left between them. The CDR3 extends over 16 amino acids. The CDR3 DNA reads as TGTGCCAGTAGTATAAGAGGACAGCCGAGCTCCTACGAGCAGTACTTC. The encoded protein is CASSIRGQPSSYEQYF.

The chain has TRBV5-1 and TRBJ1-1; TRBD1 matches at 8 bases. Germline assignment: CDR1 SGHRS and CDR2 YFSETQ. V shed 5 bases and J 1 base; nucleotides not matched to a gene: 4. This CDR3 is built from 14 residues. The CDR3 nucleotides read TGCGCCAGCAGGAAGACAGGGGAGAACACTGAAGCTTTCTTT. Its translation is CASRKTGENTEAFF. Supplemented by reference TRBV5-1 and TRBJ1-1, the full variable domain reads KAGVTQTPRYLIKTRGQQVTLSCSPISGHRSVSWYQQTPGQGLQFLFEYFSETQRNKGNFPGRFSGRQFSNSRSEMNVSTLELGDSALYLCASRKTGENTEAFFGQGTRLTVV.

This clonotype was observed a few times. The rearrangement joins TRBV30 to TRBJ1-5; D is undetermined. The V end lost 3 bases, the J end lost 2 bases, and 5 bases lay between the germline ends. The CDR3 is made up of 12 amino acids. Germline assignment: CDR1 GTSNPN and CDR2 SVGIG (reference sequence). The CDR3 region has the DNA TGTGCCTGGAGGTTCGGCAATCAGCCCCAGCATTTT. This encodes CAWRFGNQPQHF. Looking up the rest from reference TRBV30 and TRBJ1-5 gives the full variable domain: SQTIHQWPATLVQPVGSPLSLECTVEGTSNPNLYWYRQAAGRGLQLLFYSVGIGQISSEVPQNLSASRPQDRQFILSSKKLLLSDSGFYLCAWRFGNQPQHFGDGTRLSIL.

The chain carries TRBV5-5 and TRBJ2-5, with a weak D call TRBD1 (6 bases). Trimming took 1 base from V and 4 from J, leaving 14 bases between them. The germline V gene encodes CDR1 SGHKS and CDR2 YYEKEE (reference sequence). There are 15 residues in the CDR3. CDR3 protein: CASSLYPRGRETQYF. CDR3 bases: TGTGCCAGCAGCTTGTATCCCAGGGGCCGAGAGACCCAGTACTTC.

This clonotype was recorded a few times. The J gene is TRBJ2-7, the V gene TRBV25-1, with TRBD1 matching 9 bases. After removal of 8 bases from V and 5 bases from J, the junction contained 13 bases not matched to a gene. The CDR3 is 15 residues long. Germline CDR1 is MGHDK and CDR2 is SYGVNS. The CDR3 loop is CASSPGITGGHEQYV. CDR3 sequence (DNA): TGTGCCAGCTCCCCGGGGATCACAGGGGGCCACGAGCAGTACGTC.

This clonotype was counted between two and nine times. The CDR3 here is CASSYQGGNSPLHF. The DNA for the CDR3 is TGTGCCAGCAGTTATCAGGGAGGCAATTCACCCCTCCACTTT. V is TRBV27 and J is TRBJ1-6, with D possibly being TRBD1 (5 bases). Germline V gene data show CDR1 as MNHEY and CDR2 as SMNVEV (reference sequence). V was cut by 4 bases and J by 7 bases, with 11 bases left in between. The CDR3 is made up of 14 amino acids.

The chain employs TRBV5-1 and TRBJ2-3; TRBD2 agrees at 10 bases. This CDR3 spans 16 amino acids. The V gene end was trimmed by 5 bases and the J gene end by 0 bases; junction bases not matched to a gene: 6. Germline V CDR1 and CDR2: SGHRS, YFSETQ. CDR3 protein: CASRRLAGTSTDTQYF. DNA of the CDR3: TGCGCCAGCAGACGACTAGCGGGTACTAGCACAGATACGCAGTATTTT.

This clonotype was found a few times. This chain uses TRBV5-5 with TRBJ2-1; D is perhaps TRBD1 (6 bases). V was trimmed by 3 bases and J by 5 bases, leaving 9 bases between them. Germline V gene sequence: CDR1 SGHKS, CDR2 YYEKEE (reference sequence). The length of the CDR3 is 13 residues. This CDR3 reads CASSSGQHNEQFF. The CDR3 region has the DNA TGTGCCAGCAGCTCCGGACAGCACAATGAGCAGTTCTTC.

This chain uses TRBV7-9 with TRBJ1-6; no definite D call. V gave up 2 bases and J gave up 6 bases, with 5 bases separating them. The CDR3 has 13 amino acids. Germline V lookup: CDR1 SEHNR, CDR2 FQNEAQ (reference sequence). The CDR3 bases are TGTGCCAGCAGCTTAAGGTCTAATTCACCCCTCCACTTT. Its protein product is CASSLRSNSPLHF.

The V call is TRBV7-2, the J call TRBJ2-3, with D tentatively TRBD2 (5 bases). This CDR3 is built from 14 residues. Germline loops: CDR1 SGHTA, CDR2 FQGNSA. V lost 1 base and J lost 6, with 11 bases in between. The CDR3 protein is CASSLGESPDTQYF. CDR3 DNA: TGTGCCAGCAGCTTAGGGGAGAGCCCCGATACGCAGTATTTT. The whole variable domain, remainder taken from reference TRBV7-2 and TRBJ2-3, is GAGVSQSPSNKVTEKGKDVELRCDPISGHTALYWYRQSLGQGLEFLIYFQGNSAPDKSGLPSDRFSAERTGGSVSTLTIQRTQQEDSAVYLCASSLGESPDTQYFGPGTRLTVL.

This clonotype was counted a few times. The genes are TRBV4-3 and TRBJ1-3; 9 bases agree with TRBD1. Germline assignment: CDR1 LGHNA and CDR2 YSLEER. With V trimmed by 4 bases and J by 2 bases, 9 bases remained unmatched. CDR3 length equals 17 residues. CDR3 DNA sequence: TGCGCCAGCAGCCCGAATCCACAGGGGGCGGCTGGAAACACCATATATTTT. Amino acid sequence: CASSPNPQGAAGNTIYF.

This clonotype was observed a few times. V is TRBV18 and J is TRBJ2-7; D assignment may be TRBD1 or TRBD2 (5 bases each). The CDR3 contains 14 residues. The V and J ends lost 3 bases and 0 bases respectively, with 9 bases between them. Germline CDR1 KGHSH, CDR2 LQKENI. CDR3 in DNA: TGTGCCAGCTCACCCGGGACGTACTCCTACGAGCAGTACTTC. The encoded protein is CASSPGTYSYEQYF.

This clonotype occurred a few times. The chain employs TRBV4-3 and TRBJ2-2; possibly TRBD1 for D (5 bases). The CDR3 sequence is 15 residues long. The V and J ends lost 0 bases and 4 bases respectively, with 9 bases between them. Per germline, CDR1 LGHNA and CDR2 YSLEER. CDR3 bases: TGCGCCAGCAGCCAAGAACCAGGGTTCACCGGGGAGCTGTTTTTT. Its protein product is CASSQEPGFTGELFF.

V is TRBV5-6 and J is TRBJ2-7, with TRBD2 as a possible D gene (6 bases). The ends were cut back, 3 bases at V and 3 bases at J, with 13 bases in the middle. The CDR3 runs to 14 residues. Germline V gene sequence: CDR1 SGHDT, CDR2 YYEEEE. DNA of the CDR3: TGTGCCAGCAGCTGGAGAATGGGGGGCTACGAGCAGTACTTC. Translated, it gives CASSWRMGGYEQYF.

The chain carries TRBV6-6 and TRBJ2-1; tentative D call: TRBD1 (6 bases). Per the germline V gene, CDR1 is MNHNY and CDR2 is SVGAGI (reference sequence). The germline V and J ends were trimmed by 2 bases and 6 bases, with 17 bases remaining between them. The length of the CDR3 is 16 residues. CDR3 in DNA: TGTGCCAGCAGTTACGACTGGGGGCGTACCGGCAATGAGCAGTTCTTC. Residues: CASSYDWGRTGNEQFF.